The sample holds one count of the clone carrying this TCR beta chain. The data derive from a study of response to subunit inactivated influenza vaccine. The CDR3 is 15 amino acids. CDR1 MGHRA and CDR2 YSYEKL come from the germline V gene. Trimming took 4 bases from V and 0 from J, leaving 10 bases between them. TCRdb re-called the RT-PCR reads with MiXCR, one entry per CDR3 protein. The sample comprises hundreds of thousands of distinct CDR3 sequences, about 11% of which are singletons, and more than 8.5% rests with the top ten. This TCR was recovered from a man in his fifties or sixties who received an inactivated influenza vaccine. The sequences come from PBMCs from blood, collected on the day of vaccination. The chain employs TRBV4-1 and TRBJ2-4, with D uncertain. The CDR3 region has the DNA TGCGCCAGCAGCCTTGAAACCCTAGCCAAAAACATTCAGTACTTC. Its translation: CASSLETLAKNIQYF.